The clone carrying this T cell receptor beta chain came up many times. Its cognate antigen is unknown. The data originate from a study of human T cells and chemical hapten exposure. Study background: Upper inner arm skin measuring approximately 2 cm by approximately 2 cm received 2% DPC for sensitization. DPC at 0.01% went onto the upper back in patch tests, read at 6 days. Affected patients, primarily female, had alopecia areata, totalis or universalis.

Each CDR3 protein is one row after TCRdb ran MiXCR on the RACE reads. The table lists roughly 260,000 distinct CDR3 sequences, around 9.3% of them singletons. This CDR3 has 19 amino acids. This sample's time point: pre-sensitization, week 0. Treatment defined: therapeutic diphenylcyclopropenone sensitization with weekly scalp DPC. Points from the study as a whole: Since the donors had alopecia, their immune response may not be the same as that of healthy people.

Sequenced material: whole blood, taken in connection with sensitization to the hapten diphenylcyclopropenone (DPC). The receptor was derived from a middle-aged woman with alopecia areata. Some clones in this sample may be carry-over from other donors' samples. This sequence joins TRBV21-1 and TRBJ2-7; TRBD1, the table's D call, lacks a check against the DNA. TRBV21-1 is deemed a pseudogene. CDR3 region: CASSYRRPSGGVRAYEQYF. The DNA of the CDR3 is TGTGCCAGCAGCTACCGCCGTCCCAGTGGGGGAGTAAGGGCCTACGAGCAGTACTTC.